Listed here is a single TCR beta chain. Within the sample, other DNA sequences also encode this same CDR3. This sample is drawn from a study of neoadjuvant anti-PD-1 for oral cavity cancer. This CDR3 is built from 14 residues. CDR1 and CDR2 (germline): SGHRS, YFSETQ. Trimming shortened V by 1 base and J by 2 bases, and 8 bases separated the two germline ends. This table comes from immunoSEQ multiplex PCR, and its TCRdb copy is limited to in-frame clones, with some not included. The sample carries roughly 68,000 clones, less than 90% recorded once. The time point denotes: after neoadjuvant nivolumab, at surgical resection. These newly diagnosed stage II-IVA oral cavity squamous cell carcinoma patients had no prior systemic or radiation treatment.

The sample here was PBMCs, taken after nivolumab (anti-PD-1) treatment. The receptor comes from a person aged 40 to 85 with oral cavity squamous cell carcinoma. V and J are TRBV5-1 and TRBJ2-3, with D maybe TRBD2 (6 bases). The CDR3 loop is CASSLTGDTDTQYF. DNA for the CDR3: TGCGCCAGCAGCTTGACGGGGGACACAGATACGCAGTATTTT.